This T cell receptor beta chain derives from a study of regulatory T cells in long-lasting Graves disease. V lost 1 base and J 5 bases, leaving 14 bases between the germline ends. The CDR3 runs 15 residues. CDR1 and CDR2 from the germline V gene are SGHDN and FVKESK. Both iRepertoire HTBI primers and Arm-PCR of CDR3 regions were used to build the TCR beta libraries. TCRdb used MiXCR to reprocess the multiplex PCR reads, holding one entry per CDR3 protein. This table holds about half a million distinct CDR3 sequences, less than 25% found once. Noted time point: persistent/refractory GD, antithyroid drugs over 5 years with positive TRAb. Researchers made the TCR library from RNA that was extracted from PBMCs.

The J gene is TRBJ2-5, the V gene TRBV14, with D perhaps matching TRBD1 (6 bases). The clonotype was recovered from a female donor with Graves disease. The source material was peripheral blood mononuclear cells (PBMCs), sampled when the disease was refractory, from a patient treated with antithyroid drugs. This chain's CDR3 is CASSQGRTEAETQYF. In DNA form, the CDR3 reads TGTGCCAGCAGCCAAGGAAGGACAGAGGCGGAGACCCAGTACTTC.